This T cell receptor (beta chain) is from a study of CDR3 diversity in severe acne. On this clonotype: A junction end diverges from the germline sequence, so it may reflect a read error.

From the PCR reads, TCRdb called clonotypes with MiXCR, one entry per CDR3 protein. The table includes fewer than 90,000 distinct CDR3 sequences, roughly 49% detected once. This TCR was sampled from a male donor with severe acne vulgaris. The sample consisted of blood.

CDR3 sequence reads: CVSSLGDTSYGYTF. CDR3 bases: TGTGTCAGCAGCTTAGGGGACACCTCCTATGGCTACACCTTC. The rearrangement uses TRBV7-9 and TRBJ1-2, with a weak D call TRBD1 (6 bases). The germline CDR1 and CDR2 sequences are SEHNR and FQNEAQ (reference sequence). The CDR3 is made up of 14 amino acids.